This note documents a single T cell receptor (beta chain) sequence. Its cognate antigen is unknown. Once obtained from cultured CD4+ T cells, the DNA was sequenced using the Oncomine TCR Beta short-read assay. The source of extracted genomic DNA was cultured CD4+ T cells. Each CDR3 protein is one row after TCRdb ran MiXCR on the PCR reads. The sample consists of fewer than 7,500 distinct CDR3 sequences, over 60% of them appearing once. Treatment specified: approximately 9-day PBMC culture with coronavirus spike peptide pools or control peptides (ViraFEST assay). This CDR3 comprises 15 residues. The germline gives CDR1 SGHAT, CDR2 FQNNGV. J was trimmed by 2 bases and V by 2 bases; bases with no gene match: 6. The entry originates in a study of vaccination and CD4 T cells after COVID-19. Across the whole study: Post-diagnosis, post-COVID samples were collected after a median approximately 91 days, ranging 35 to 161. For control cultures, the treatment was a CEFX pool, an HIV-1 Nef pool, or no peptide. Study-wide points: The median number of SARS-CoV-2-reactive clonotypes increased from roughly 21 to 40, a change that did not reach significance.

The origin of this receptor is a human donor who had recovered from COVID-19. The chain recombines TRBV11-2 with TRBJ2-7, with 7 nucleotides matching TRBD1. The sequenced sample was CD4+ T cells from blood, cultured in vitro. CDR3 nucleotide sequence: TGTGCCAGCAGCTTACAAACAGGGGCCACCTACGAGCAGTACTTC. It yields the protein CASSLQTGATYEQYF.